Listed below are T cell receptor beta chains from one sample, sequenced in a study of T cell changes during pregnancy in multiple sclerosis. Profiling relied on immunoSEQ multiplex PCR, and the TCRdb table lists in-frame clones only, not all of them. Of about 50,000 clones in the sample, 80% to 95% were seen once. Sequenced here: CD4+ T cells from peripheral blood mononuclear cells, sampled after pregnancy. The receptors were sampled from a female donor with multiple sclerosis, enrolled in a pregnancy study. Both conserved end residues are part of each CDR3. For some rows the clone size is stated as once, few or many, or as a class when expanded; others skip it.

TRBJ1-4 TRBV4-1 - CASSQTQGFNEKLFF
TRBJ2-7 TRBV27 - CASRQGPYEQYF
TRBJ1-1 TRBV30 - CAWGTGTGRNTEAFF
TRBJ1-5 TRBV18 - CASAGTGADSNQPQHF
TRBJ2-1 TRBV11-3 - CASSLEGDNEQFF
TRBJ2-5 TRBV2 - CASSGTSGRAKTQYF
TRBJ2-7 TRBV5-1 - CASSKGLAAYEQYF
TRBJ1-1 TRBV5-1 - CASSLAGGGNTEAFF
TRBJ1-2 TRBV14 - CASSQDLTGNTNYGYTF
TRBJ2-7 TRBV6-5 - CASSRGGAGEQYF
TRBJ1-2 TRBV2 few CASSPRGSSYGYTF
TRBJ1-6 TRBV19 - CASSIYHGTEDSPLHF
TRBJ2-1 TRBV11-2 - CASSLDQSSGYNEQFF
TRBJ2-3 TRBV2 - CASSVERKSTDTQYF
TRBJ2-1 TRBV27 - CATYKPGGITDEQFF
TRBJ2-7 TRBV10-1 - CASSEQALFHEQYF
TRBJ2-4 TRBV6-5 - CASSKTSGEKNIQYF
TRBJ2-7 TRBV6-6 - CASSYTGAYEQYF
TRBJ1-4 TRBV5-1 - CASSVAGADNEKLFF
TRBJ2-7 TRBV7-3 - CASSYRTSGREQYF
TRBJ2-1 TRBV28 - CASKHPAGGYNEQFF
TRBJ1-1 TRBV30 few CAWSQFRQGSTEAFF
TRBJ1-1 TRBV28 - CASSLSGFRTEAFF
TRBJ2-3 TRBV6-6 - CASSYDFRTDTQYF